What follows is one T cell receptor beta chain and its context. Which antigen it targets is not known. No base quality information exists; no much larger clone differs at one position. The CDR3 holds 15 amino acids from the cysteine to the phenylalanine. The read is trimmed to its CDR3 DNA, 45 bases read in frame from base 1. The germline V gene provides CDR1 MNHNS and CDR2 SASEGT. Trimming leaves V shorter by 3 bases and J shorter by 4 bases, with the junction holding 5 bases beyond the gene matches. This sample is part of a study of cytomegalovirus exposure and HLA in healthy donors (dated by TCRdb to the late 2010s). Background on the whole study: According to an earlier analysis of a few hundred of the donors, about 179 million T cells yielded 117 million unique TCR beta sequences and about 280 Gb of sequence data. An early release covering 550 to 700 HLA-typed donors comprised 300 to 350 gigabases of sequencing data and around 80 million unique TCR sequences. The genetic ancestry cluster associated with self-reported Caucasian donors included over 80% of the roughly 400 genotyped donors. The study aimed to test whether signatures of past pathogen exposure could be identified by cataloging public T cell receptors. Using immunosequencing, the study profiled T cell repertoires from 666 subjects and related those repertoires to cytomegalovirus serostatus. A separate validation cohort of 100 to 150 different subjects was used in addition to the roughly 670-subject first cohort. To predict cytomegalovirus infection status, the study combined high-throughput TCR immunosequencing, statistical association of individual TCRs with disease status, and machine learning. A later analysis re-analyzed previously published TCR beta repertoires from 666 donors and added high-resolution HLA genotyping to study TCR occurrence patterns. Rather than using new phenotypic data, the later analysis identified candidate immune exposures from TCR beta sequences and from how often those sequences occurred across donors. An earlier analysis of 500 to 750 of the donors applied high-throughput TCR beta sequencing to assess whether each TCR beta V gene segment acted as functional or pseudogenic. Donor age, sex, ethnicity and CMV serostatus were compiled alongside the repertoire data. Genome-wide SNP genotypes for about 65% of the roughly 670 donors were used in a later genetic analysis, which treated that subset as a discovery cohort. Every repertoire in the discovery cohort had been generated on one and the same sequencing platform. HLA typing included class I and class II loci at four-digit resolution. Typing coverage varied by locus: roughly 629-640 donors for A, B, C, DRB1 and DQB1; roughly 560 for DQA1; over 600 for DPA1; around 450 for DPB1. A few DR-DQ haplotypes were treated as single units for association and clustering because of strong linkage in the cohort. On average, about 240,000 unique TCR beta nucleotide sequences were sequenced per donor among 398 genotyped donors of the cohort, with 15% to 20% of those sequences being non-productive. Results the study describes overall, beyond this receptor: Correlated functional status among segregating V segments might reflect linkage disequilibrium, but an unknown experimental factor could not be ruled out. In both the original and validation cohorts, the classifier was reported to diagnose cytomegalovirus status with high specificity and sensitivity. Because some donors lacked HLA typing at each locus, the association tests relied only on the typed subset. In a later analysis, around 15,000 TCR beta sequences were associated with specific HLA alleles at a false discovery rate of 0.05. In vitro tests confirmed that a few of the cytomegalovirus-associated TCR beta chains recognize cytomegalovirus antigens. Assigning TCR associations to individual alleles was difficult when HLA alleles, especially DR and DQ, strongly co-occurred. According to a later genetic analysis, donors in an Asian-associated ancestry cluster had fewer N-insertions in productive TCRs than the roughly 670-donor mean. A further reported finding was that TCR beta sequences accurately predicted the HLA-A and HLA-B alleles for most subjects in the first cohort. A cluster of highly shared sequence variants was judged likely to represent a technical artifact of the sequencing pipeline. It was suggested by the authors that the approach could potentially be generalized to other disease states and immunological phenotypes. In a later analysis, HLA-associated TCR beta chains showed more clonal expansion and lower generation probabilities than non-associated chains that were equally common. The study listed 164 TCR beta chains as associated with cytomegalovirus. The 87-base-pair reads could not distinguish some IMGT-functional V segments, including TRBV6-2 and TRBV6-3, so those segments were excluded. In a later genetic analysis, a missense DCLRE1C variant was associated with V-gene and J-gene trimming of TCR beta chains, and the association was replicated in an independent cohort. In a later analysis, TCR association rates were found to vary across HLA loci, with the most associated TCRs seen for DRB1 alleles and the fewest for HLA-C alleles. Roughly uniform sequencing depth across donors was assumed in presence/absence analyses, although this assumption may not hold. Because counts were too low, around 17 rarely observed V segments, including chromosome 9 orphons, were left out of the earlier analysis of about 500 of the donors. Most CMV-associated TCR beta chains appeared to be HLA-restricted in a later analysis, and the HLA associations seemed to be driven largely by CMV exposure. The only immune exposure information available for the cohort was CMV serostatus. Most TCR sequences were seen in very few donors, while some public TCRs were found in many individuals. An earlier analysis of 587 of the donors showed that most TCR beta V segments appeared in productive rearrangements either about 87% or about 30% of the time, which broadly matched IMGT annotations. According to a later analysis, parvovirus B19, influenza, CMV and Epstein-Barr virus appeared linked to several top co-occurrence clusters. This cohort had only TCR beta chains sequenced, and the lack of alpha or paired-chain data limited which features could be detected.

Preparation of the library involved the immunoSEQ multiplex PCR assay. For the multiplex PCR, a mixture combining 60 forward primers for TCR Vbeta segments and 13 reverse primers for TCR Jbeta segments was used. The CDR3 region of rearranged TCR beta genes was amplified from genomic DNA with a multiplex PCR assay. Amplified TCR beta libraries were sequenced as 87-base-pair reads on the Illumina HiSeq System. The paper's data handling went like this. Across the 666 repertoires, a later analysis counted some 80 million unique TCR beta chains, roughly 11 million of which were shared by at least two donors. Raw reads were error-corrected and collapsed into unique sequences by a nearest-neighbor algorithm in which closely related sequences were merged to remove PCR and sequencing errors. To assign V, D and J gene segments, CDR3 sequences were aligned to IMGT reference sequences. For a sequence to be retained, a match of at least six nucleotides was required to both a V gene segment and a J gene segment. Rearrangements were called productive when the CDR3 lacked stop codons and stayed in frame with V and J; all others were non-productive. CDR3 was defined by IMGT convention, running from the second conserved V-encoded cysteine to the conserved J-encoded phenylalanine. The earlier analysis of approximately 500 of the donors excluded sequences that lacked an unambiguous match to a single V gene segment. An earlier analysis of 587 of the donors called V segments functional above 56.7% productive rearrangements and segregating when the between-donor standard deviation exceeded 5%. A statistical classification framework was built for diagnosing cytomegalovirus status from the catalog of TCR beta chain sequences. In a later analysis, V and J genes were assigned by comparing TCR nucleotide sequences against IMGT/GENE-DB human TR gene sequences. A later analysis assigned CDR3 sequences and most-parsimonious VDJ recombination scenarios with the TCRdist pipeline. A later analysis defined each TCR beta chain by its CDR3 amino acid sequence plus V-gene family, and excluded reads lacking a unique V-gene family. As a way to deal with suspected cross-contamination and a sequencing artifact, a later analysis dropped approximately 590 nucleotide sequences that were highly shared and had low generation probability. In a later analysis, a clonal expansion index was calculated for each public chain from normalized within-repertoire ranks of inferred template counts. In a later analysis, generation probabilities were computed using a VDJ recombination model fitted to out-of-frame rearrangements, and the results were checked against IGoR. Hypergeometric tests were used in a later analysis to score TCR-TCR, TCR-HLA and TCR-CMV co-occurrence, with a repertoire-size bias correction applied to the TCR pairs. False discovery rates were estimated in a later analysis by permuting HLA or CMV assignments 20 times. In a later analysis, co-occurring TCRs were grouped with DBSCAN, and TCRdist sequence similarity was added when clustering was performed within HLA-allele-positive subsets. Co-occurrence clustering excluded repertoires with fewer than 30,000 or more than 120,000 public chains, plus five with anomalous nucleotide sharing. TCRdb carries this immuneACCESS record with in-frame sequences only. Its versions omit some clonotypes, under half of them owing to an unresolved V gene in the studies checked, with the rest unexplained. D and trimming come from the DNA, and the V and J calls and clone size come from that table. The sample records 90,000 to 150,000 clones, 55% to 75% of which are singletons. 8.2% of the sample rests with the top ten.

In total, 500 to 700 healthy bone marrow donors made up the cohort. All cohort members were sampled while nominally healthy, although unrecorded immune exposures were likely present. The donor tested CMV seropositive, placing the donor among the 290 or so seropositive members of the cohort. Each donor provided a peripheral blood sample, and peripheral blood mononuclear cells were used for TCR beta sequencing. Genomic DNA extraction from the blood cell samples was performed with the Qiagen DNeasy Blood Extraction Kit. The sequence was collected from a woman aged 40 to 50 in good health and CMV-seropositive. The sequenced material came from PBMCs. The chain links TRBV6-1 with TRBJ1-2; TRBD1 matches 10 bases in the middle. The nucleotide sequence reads TGTGCCAGCAGTGACCCGGGACAGGGGATCTATGGCTACACCTTC. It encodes CASSDPGQGIYGYTF.